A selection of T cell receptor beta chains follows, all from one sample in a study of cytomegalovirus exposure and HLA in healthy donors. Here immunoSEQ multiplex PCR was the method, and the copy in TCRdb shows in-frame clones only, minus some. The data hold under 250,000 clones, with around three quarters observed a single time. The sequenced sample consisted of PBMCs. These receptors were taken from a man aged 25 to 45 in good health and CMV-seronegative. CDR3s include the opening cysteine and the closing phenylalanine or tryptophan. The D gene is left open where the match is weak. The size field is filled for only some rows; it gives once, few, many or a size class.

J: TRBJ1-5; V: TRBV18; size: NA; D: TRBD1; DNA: TGTGCCAGCTCGGACACGGGACAGCGCAATCAGCCCCAGCATTTT; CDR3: CASSDTGQRNQPQHF
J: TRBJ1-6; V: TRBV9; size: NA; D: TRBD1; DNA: TGTGCCAGCAGCGTCCCCCGGACAGGGGGCGCCTCACCCCTCCACTTT; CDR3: CASSVPRTGGASPLHF
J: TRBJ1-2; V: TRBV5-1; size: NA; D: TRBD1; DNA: TGCGCCAGCAGCTCGGGACAGGGGGCTGGCTACACCTTC; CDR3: CASSSGQGAGYTF
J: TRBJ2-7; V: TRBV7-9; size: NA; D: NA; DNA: TGTGCCAGCAGCTGGACGGACATCTACGAGCAGTACTTC; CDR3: CASSWTDIYEQYF
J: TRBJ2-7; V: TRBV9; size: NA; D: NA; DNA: TGTGCCAGCAGCTCCACCGGGGGATTCGGGTTGGGGACCTACGAGCAGTACTTC; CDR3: CASSSTGGFGLGTYEQYF
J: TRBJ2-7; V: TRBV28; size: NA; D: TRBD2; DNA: TGTGCCAGCAGGACCCTATCTGGACTAGCTAGGTACGAGCAGTACTTC; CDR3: CASRTLSGLARYEQYF
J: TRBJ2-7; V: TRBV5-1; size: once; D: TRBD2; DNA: TGCGCCAGCAGGCATACCGGGACTAGCGGACCTTACGAGCAGTACTTC; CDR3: CASRHTGTSGPYEQYF
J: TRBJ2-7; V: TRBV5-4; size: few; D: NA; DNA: TGTGCCAGCAGCAGACAAACGGGGGAGCAGTACTTC; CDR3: CASSRQTGEQYF
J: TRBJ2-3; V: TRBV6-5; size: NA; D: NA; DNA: TGTGCCAGCAGACGGGAGTGGAACACAGATACGCAGTATTTT; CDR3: CASRREWNTDTQYF
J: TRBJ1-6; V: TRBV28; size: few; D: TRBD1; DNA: TGTGCCAGCAGTCAATCGGGACAGGGGGCCCGAAAGGCCCTCCACTTT; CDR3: CASSQSGQGARKALHF
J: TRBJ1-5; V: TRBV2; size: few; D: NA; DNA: TGTGCCAGTTCGGGGGAGGGCAATCAGCCCCAGCATTTT; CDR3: CASSGEGNQPQHF
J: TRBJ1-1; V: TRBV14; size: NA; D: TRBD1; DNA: TGTGCCAGCAGCCAAGATCGGGACAGGGACACTGAAGCTTTCTTT; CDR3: CASSQDRDRDTEAFF
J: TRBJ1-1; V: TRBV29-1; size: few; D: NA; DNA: TGCAGCGCCGAAAGAGGAAGCGAAGCTTTCTTT; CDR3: CSAERGSEAFF
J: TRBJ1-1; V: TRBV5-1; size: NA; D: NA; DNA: TGCGCCAGCAGCGGGGGACTCAACACTGAAGCTTTCTTT; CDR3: CASSGGLNTEAFF
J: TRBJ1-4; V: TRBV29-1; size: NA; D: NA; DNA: TGCAGCGTGGAGGGAGGGGGAGGCCGGCTTTTT; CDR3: CSVEGGGGRLF
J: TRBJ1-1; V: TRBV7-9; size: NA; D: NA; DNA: TGTGCCAGCAGAAACGGACAGCTTGAAGCTTTCTTT; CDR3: CASRNGQLEAFF
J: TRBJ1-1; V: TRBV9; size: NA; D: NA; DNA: TGTGCCAGCAGCCCCTTCCGGGGGGGGGCCACTGAAGCTTTCTTT; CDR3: CASSPFRGGATEAFF
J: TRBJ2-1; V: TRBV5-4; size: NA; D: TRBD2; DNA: TGTGCCAGCAGCCCCGGGGGGACTAGCGGGAGATCGAATGAGCAGTTCTTC; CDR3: CASSPGGTSGRSNEQFF
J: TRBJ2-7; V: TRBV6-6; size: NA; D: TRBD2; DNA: TGTGCCAGCAGCCGCGGGACTAGCGGCTCCTACGAGCAGTACTTC; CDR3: CASSRGTSGSYEQYF
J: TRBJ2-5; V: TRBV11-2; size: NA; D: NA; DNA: TGTGCCAGCAGCGTCAGCGTCTATTCAGAGACCCAGTACTTC; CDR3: CASSVSVYSETQYF
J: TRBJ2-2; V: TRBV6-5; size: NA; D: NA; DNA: TGTGCCGCCTCCAGCGGAGCGAACACCGGGGAGCTGTTTTTT; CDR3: CAASSGANTGELFF
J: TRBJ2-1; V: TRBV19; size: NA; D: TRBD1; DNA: TGTGCCAGTAGAAAGACAGGGAATTACCACAATGAGCAGTTCTTC; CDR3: CASRKTGNYHNEQFF
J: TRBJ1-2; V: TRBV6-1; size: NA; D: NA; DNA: TGTGCCAGCAGTGACAGGTTTAAGGATGGCTACACCTTC; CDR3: CASSDRFKDGYTF
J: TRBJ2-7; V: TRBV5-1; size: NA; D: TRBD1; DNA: TGCGCCAGCAGCTCGGGACAGGGGTCCCCCTACGAGCAGTACTTC; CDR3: CASSSGQGSPYEQYF
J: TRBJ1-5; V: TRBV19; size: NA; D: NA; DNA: TGTGCCAGTACCCCGGGGGGGGTAAATCAGCCCCAGCATTTT; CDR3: CASTPGGVNQPQHF
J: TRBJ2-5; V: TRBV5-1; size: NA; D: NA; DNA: TGCGCCAGCAGCTTGGAGGGGGAGACCCAGTACTTC; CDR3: CASSLEGETQYF
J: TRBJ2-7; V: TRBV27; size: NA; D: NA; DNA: TGTGCCAGCAGTTTATTCCCAGGAACAGGCTACGAGCAGTACTTC; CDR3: CASSLFPGTGYEQYF
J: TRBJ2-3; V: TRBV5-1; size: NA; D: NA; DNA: TGCGCCAGCACGCGCAATGAAAAAGGGGCGAGGGATACGCAGTATTTT; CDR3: CASTRNEKGARDTQYF
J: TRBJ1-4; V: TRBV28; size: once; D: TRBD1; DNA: TGTGCCAGCAGCAAGACCGGACAGGCGGAAAAACTGTTTTTT; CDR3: CASSKTGQAEKLFF
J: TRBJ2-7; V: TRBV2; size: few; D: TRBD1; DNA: TGTGCCAGCGTCCCGACAGGGCACTCCTACGAGCAGTACTTC; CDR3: CASVPTGHSYEQYF
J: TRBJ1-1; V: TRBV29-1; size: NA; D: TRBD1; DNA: TGCAGCGTTGAAACAGGGGTAAACACTGAAGCTTTCTTT; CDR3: CSVETGVNTEAFF
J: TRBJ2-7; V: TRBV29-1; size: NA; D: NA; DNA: TGCAGCGTTGCTCGGGAGACTCACTACGAGCAGTACTTC; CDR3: CSVARETHYEQYF
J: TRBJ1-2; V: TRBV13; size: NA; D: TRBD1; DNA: TGTGCCAGCAGCCAGGGGGCCTATGGCTACACCTTC; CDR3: CASSQGAYGYTF
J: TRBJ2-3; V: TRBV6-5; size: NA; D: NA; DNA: TGTGCCAGCAGTTACTTTGCGGGGCCCACAGATACGCAGTATTTT; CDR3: CASSYFAGPTDTQYF
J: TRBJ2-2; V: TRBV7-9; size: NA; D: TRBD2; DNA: TGTGCCAGCAGCCCCGGGACTAGCGAAAATGGGGAGCTGTTTTTT; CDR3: CASSPGTSENGELFF
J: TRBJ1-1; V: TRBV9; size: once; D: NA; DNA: TGTGCCAGCAGCGTAGGGCCAGGTATGAACACTGAAGCTTTCTTT; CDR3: CASSVGPGMNTEAFF
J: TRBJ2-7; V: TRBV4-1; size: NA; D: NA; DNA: TGCGCCAGCAGCCAAGACACAGGGTTTGACGAGCAGTACTTC; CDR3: CASSQDTGFDEQYF
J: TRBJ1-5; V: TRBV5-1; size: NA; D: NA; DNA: TGCGCCGGGGACGGGAGCTATAGCAATCAGCCCCAGCATTTT; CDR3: CAGDGSYSNQPQHF
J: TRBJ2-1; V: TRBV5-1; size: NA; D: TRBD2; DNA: TGCGCCAGCAGCTTGGCAAGCGGGAGTAATGAGCAGTTCTTC; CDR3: CASSLASGSNEQFF
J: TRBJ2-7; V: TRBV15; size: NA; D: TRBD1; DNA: TGTGCCACCAGCAGATCCAAGACAGGGACCTACGAGCAGTACTTC; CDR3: CATSRSKTGTYEQYF
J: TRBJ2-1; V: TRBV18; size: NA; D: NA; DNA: TGTGCCAGCTCACCAGGGCGCGATAATGAGCAGTTCTTC; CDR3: CASSPGRDNEQFF
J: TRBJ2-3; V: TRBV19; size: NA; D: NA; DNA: TGTGCCAGTAGTATAGGGAGGGGTTACAGGCTTACAGATACGCAGTATTTT; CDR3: CASSIGRGYRLTDTQYF
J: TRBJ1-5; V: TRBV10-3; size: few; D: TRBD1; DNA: TGTGCCATCAGCGAGACAGGGGGCAATCAGCCCCAGCATTTT; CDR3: CAISETGGNQPQHF
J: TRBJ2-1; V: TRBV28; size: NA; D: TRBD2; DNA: TGTGCCAGCAGTCCCCCGGGACTAGCGGTCTACAATGAGCAGTTCTTC; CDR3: CASSPPGLAVYNEQFF
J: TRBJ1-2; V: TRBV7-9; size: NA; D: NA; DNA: TGTGCCAGCAGCTTAGCCACAGATTCCTATGGCTACACCTTC; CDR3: CASSLATDSYGYTF
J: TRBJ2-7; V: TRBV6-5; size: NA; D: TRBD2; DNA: TGTGCCAGCAGTTCCGGGACTAGCGGGATTTACGAGCAGTACTTC; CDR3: CASSSGTSGIYEQYF
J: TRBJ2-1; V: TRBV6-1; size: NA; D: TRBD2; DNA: TGTGCCAGCAGTGTAGGACTAGCGGGGCTCGGCAATGAGCAGTTCTTC; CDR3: CASSVGLAGLGNEQFF
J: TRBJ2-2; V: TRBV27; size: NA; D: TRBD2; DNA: TGTGCCAGCAGCCAATCACCGGGACTAGCCACCACCGGGGAGCTGTTTTTT; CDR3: CASSQSPGLATTGELFF